This T cell receptor beta chain was recovered during a study of T cells expressing NK-cell markers. Study in general: The study sequenced eight donors, seven HCMV-seropositive and one seronegative. Findings and limits, study-wide: It remained uncertain whether the expanded NKG2C+ T cell clones were specific for HCMV antigens. Top CD8+ clonotypes included the dominant CD3+CD56+NKG2C+ clonotypes in roughly 6 donors.

A word on this clonotype: What it binds is unknown.

Germline assignment: CDR1 LGHDT and CDR2 YNNKEL (reference sequence). This CDR3 region has 14 residues. TCRdb reprocessed the 5' RACE reads; each CDR3 protein has one entry and no DNA is given. The table for this sample gives about 260,000 distinct CDR3 sequences. Specimen: blood T cells: a sorted CD56 or NKG2C T cell subset, CD4+ or CD8+ T cells, or bulk PBMC T cells (not recorded which). The chain recombines TRBV3-1 with TRBJ2-1; absent DNA, TCRdb's TRBD2 call cannot be checked. The receptor was isolated from a woman aged 18 to 75 in good health. Here the CDR3 reads CASSQGTRGNEQFF.